The 28 T cell receptor beta chains below all came from one sample that was sequenced in a study of cytomegalovirus exposure and HLA in healthy donors (dated by TCRdb to the late 2010s). Library preparation employed the immunoSEQ multiplex PCR assay. For the multiplex PCR, a mixture combining 60 forward primers for TCR Vbeta segments and 13 reverse primers for TCR Jbeta segments was used. In TCRdb, the immuneACCESS table is reduced to in-frame sequences with V and J assigned. These tables do not hold every clone; where another copy was compared, an unresolved V gene accounts for under half, and the others remain unexplained. The sample contains a few hundred thousand clones, approximately 70% of them found a single time. The ten most abundant clones make up 1.8% of the sample. Sequencing used PBMCs. The origin of the receptors is a woman in her twenties or thirties in good health and CMV-seronegative.

Worth noting for this clone: At one of its ends the junction is not consistent with the germline gene, which may arise from a read error. The rearrangement uses TRBV7-7 and TRBJ2-7, with 7 positions matching TRBD2. Germline V CDR1 and CDR2: SSHAT, FNYEAQ (reference sequence). The CDR3 sequence is 13 residues long. In nucleotides, the CDR3 is TGTGCTAGCAGCTTACAGCGGGGATACGAGCAGTACTTC. As protein: CASSLQRGYEQYF.

This clone is a singleton in its sample. At one end the junction does not follow the germline gene, possibly because of a read error. The chain carries TRBV4-1 and TRBJ2-7; TRBD2 agrees at 11 bases. The CDR3 is 18 amino acids. Germline-derived CDR1 and CDR2 are MGHRA and YSYEKL. CDR3 in amino acids: CAGSQDTISGGVLYEQYF. CDR3 nucleotides: TGCGCCGGCAGCCAAGATACGATTAGCGGGGGGGTTCTTTACGAGCAGTACTTC.

This CDR3 is CAWSALPLAGEADTQYF. The CDR3 DNA sequence: TGTGCCTGGAGTGCCCTCCCGCTAGCGGGGGAAGCAGATACGCAGTATTTT. The V gene is TRBV30, the J gene TRBJ2-3; TRBD2 matches 10 bases. CDR1 and CDR2 (germline): GTSNPN, SVGIG (reference sequence). V trimming: 1 base; J trimming: 4 bases; junction bases outside the gene matches: 11. The CDR3 is 17 residues long.

This clone has a handful of counts. The chain is built from TRBV5-4 and TRBJ1-1, with 9 bases lining up with TRBD1. The CDR3 is made up of 12 amino acids. Germline lookup yields CDR1 SGHNT and CDR2 YYREEE (reference sequence). The V segment lost 4 bases and the J segment 11 bases; nucleotides outside the gene matches: 6. CDR3 nucleotides: TGTGCCAGCAGCCCGGGACAGGGCAGGGCTTTCTTT. Translation gives CASSPGQGRAFF.

This chain uses TRBV10-3 with TRBJ1-1; 7 bases agree with TRBD1. From germline, CDR1 is ENHRY and CDR2 SYGVKD. The CDR3 spans 16 residues. V lost 4 bases to trimming and J lost 0 bases; unmatched junction nucleotides: 8. In DNA, the CDR3 is TGTGCCATCAGTGCTCGGGGACAGACTATGAACACTGAAGCTTTCTTT. Encoded protein: CAISARGQTMNTEAFF.

V and J are TRBV10-3 and TRBJ1-3; possible D gene TRBD1, 6 bases. Per germline, CDR1 ENHRY and CDR2 SYGVKD. The CDR3 spans 16 residues. Deletions cut 8 bases from V and 0 bases from J, with 17 bases between. CDR3 amino acids: CAIRSSDRSSGNTIYF. CDR3 sequence (DNA): TGTGCCATCCGATCATCTGACAGGAGCTCTGGAAACACCATATATTTT.

The V and J genes are TRBV30 and TRBJ1-5; D possibly corresponds to TRBD1 (6 bases). Trimming took 5 bases from V and 4 from J, leaving 12 bases between them. The CDR3 covers 13 residues. Germline V lookup: CDR1 GTSNPN, CDR2 SVGIG (reference sequence). The CDR3 spells CAWADSDNQPQHF. CDR3 DNA sequence: TGTGCCTGGGCGGACAGTGATAATCAGCCCCAGCATTTT.

The rearrangement links TRBV2 to TRBJ2-4, with 8 bases matching TRBD1. CDR3 size: 15 residues. The germline CDR1 and CDR2 sequences are SNHLY and FYNNEI. V dropped 5 bases and J dropped 4; count of bases not matched to a gene: 7. CDR3 coding DNA: TGTGCCAGCAGTACGCGGACAGGGATTAAAAACATTCAGTACTTC. Translated, it gives CASSTRTGIKNIQYF.

The chain employs TRBV18 and TRBJ2-3; D call uncertain. The V end was cut by 3 bases, the J end by 0 bases, with 13 bases between. In germline, CDR1 is KGHSH, CDR2 LQKENI. This CDR3 has 16 residues. CDR3 bases: TGTGCCAGCTCACCCTGGGCAGCAGCTAGCACAGATACGCAGTATTTT. Translated, it gives CASSPWAAASTDTQYF. The variable domain in full, with the rest retrieved from reference TRBV18 and TRBJ2-3, is NAGVMQNPRHLVRRRGQEARLRCSPMKGHSHVYWYRQLPEEGLKFMVYLQKENIIDESGMPKERFSAEFPKEGPSILRIQQVVRGDSAAYFCASSPWAAASTDTQYFGPGTRLTVL.

The V call is TRBV9, the J call TRBJ2-1, with 8 bases that match TRBD2. Germline V gene data show CDR1 as SGDLS and CDR2 as YYNGEE. J gave up 1 base and V 4 bases, and 7 bases lay outside the gene matches. CDR3 length: 16 residues. Here the CDR3 DNA reads TGTGCCAGCAGCCTCGGGGGGGGTCCTTCCTACAATGAGCAGTTCTTC. This translates into CASSLGGGPSYNEQFF.

In its sample, this clone was seen once. Other DNA sequences in this specimen translate into the identical CDR3. The chain has TRBV11-3 and TRBJ1-1; 7 positions agree with TRBD1. Trimming took 4 bases from V and 2 from J; bases not matched to a gene: 1. The CDR3 totals 13 residues. Germline-derived CDR1 and CDR2 are SGHNT and YENEEA. CDR3 sequence reads: CASSSGGNTEAFF. The CDR3 region has the DNA TGTGCCAGCAGCTCAGGGGGTAACACTGAAGCTTTCTTT.

The chain joins TRBV7-8 to TRBJ1-1; D call uncertain. This CDR3 is built from 16 residues. Germline CDR1 is SGHVS and CDR2 is FQNEAQ. Between the trimmed V and J ends, which lost 5 bases and 1 base, there was a span of 17 bases. The CDR3 bases are TGTGCCAGCAGCGTAGACCGACTGGATACGAACACTGAAGCTTTCTTT. Protein: CASSVDRLDTNTEAFF.

CDR3 amino acids: CASVVTGELFF. The CDR3, as DNA: TGTGCCAGCGTAGTCACCGGGGAGCTGTTTTTT. The V call is TRBV5-5, the J call TRBJ2-2; D remains ambiguous. Germline V CDR1 and CDR2: SGHKS, YYEKEE (reference sequence). This CDR3 comprises 11 residues. Trimming shortened V by 7 bases and J by 4 bases, and 5 bases separated the two germline ends.

The chain combines TRBV30 with TRBJ1-1; maybe TRBD1 (5 bases). Germline CDR1 and CDR2: GTSNPN and SVGIG (reference sequence). This CDR3 is built from 12 residues. Trimming pared 5 bases from V and 1 base from J, leaving 8 bases between. The CDR3 protein is CAWAQANTEAFF. The CDR3 DNA reads TGTGCCTGGGCACAGGCGAACACTGAAGCTTTCTTT.

This clone was recorded only once. V gene TRBV2 combines with J gene TRBJ1-6, with TRBD1 identical over 9 bases. Germline CDR1 is SNHLY and CDR2 is FYNNEI. J lost 7 bases, V lost 11 bases, and 6 bases had no gene match. The CDR3 sequence is 13 residues long. CDR3 nucleotides: TGTGCCGACAGACAGGGGGAAAATTCACCCCTCCACTTT. It translates to CADRQGENSPLHF.

The V and J genes are TRBV5-1 and TRBJ2-3, with a possible D match to TRBD2 (5 bases). Germline V gene sequence: CDR1 SGHRS, CDR2 YFSETQ. V was pared by 0 bases and J by 3 bases, with 11 bases between. The CDR3 runs 15 residues. The CDR3 loop is CASSLGGVRTDTQYF. CDR3 bases: TGCGCCAGCAGCTTGGGGGGAGTAAGGACAGATACGCAGTATTTT.

The chain carries TRBV15 and TRBJ1-2; TRBD1 agrees at 8 bases. Germline assignment: CDR1 LNHNV and CDR2 YYDKDF (reference sequence). The CDR3 spans 19 residues. The ends lost 4 bases at V and 6 bases at J; junction bases unmatched: 22. The CDR3 protein is CATSIRTGTLTNRRDGYTF. The CDR3 DNA follows: TGTGCCACCAGCATCAGGACAGGGACTCTAACGAACCGCCGGGATGGCTACACCTTC.

The chain couples TRBV27 to TRBJ2-7, with D maybe TRBD1 (6 bases). The V gene's germline CDR1 is MNHEY and CDR2 SMNVEV (reference sequence). The CDR3 spans 14 residues. V lost 4 bases and J 2 bases, leaving 12 bases between the germline ends. The CDR3 loop is CASSYRDITYEQYF. In DNA, the CDR3 is TGTGCCAGCAGTTACCGGGACATTACCTACGAGCAGTACTTC.

V and J are TRBV18 and TRBJ2-7, with TRBD2 as a possible D gene (6 bases). Trimming pared 3 bases from V and 2 bases from J, leaving 14 bases between. CDR1 KGHSH and CDR2 LQKENI come from the germline V gene. CDR3 length equals 15 residues. DNA of the CDR3: TGTGCCAGCTCACCTCCCGGGACTGGTGCCTACGAGCAGTACTTC. Encoded protein: CASSPPGTGAYEQYF.

The chain combines TRBV11-2 with TRBJ2-2; D is possibly TRBD1 (6 bases). V lost 4 bases, J lost 1 base, and 10 bases lay in between. The CDR3 has 15 residues. The germline gives CDR1 SGHAT, CDR2 FQNNGV. CDR3 in amino acids: CASSYSTGNTGELFF. In nucleotides, the CDR3 is TGTGCCAGCAGCTACTCGACAGGGAACACCGGGGAGCTGTTTTTT.

The rearrangement links TRBV5-1 to TRBJ2-3; 9 bases are shared with TRBD2. The germline V gene has CDR1 SGHRS and CDR2 YFSETQ. V lost 0 bases and J lost 3; bases outside the gene matches: 5. This CDR3 has 16 amino acids. CDR3 DNA sequence: TGCGCCAGCAGCTTGGGCGGGAGGGCCAGGACAGATACGCAGTATTTT. Translation gives CASSLGGRARTDTQYF.

As DNA, the CDR3 is TGTGCCAGCAGCCAACCGACTAGCGGGAGTCCCGGGGAGCTGTTTTTT. It encodes CASSQPTSGSPGELFF. The rearrangement joins TRBV4-2 to TRBJ2-2, with TRBD2 matching 12 bases. In germline, CDR1 is LGHNA, CDR2 YNFKEQ. This CDR3 is 16 amino acids long. After removal of 2 bases from V and 6 bases from J, the junction contained 4 bases not matched to a gene.

This clone was seen a few times. This chain joins TRBV5-1 and TRBJ2-3, with TRBD1 matching over 7 bases. This CDR3 comprises 17 residues. Germline V gene data show CDR1 as SGHRS and CDR2 as YFSETQ. V was pared by 2 bases and J by 3 bases, with 12 bases of the junction left unmatched. The CDR3 DNA reads TGCGCCAGCAGCTTAAACAGGGGAGCCCTCCCGACAGATACGCAGTATTTT. It specifies CASSLNRGALPTDTQYF.

The gene calls are TRBV5-1 and TRBJ1-1, with a possible D match to TRBD1 (6 bases). Germline assignment: CDR1 SGHRS and CDR2 YFSETQ. V lost 1 base to trimming and J lost 0 bases, with 10 bases between them. The CDR3 has 15 residues. This chain's CDR3 is CASSLRGGMNTEAFF. CDR3 coding DNA: TGCGCCAGCAGCTTGAGGGGGGGGATGAACACTGAAGCTTTCTTT.

In regard to this clone: A read error may account for a junction end that differs from germline. The chain joins TRBV7-9 to TRBJ2-7; D gene ambiguous. Germline lookup yields CDR1 SEHNR and CDR2 FQNEAQ (reference sequence). The CDR3 length is 13 residues. The CDR3 DNA sequence: TGTTCCAGCAGCTTACTCCCCCAGATCGAGCAGTACTTC. It encodes CSSSLLPQIEQYF.

This rearrangement joins TRBV25-1 to TRBJ1-3, with D hard to call. The CDR3 is 18 residues long. Trimming removed 0 bases from V and 0 bases from J, with 15 bases in between. From germline, CDR1 is MGHDK and CDR2 SYGVNS. The CDR3 region is CASSEYFSAGSSGNTIYF. For the CDR3, the DNA is TGTGCCAGCAGTGAATATTTTTCCGCGGGGAGCTCTGGAAACACCATATATTTT.

J is TRBJ2-7 and V is TRBV18, with D possibly being TRBD1 (6 bases). Germline assignment: CDR1 KGHSH and CDR2 LQKENI. The CDR3 covers 15 residues. Trimming pared 2 bases from V and 2 bases from J, leaving 13 bases between. CDR3 bases: TGTGCCAGCTCACCAGACAGGCGCGTGACCTACGAGCAGTACTTC. Translating it yields CASSPDRRVTYEQYF.

The chain couples TRBV5-1 to TRBJ2-7, with 8 positions matching TRBD2. There are 16 residues in the CDR3. The germline gives CDR1 SGHRS, CDR2 YFSETQ. Germline trimming cut 2 bases from V and 7 bases from J; bases unmatched to any gene: 14. CDR3 sequence reads: CASSLVFGSGSGEQYF. CDR3 sequence (DNA): TGCGCCAGCAGCTTAGTATTCGGGAGCGGGAGCGGGGAGCAGTACTTC.